Below are 5 T cell receptor beta chains sequenced from a single sample in a study of cytomegalovirus exposure and HLA in healthy donors. The PCR ran on 60 Vbeta and 13 Jbeta primers. Assay used: immunoSEQ multiplex PCR; TCRdb lists only in-frame clones, some missing. The sample's table shows 150,000 to 200,000 clones. Sequencing was carried out using PBMCs. All receptors come from a woman in her late teens or twenties in good health and CMV-seropositive.

The chain employs TRBV5-1 and TRBJ2-1; 10 bases are shared with TRBD1. In germline, CDR1 is SGHRS, CDR2 YFSETQ. V lost 7 bases, J lost 8 bases, and 9 bases stayed unmatched. This CDR3 spans 14 amino acids. DNA for the CDR3: TGCGCCAGCTGCGAGACAGGGGGCTTAGATGAGCAGTTCTTC. Its protein is CASCETGGLDEQFF.

For this clone: The same CDR3 is also encoded by other DNA sequences in this sample. The genes are TRBV29-1 and TRBJ2-1; perhaps TRBD2 as D (6 bases). Looked up from germline, CDR1 is SQVTM and CDR2 is ANQGSEA. Deletions cut 3 bases from V and 4 bases from J, with 10 bases between. CDR3 length: 13 amino acids. CDR3 loop: CSVELAGYNEQFF. CDR3 sequence (DNA): TGCAGCGTTGAGCTTGCGGGATACAATGAGCAGTTCTTC.

The rearrangement links TRBV4-1 to TRBJ2-1; D may be TRBD2 (5 bases). This CDR3 is built from 15 residues. Trimming left V 4 bases short and J 7 bases short, with 17 bases between. Germline V gene data show CDR1 as MGHRA and CDR2 as YSYEKL. The DNA of the CDR3 is TGCGCCAGCAGCCCCTCGGCGGCGGGCTCGAATGAGCAGTTCTTC. Translation: CASSPSAAGSNEQFF.

The V gene is TRBV29-1, the J gene TRBJ2-3; D call uncertain. The CDR3 length is 13 residues. Trimming removed 4 bases from V and 2 bases from J, with 10 bases in between. Germline CDR1 is SQVTM and CDR2 is ANQGSEA. CDR3 nucleotide sequence: TGCAGCGTTGTCCTCACTAACACAGATACGCAGTATTTT. Its translation: CSVVLTNTDTQYF.

The chain uses TRBV29-1 and TRBJ1-2; 8 bases map to TRBD1. There are 13 residues in the CDR3. The germline V gene encodes CDR1 SQVTM and CDR2 ANQGSEA. V was pared by 4 bases and J by 6 bases, with 7 bases of the junction left unmatched. The CDR3 protein is CSVALGTGHGYTF. DNA of the CDR3: TGCAGCGTTGCCTTAGGGACAGGTCATGGCTACACCTTC.